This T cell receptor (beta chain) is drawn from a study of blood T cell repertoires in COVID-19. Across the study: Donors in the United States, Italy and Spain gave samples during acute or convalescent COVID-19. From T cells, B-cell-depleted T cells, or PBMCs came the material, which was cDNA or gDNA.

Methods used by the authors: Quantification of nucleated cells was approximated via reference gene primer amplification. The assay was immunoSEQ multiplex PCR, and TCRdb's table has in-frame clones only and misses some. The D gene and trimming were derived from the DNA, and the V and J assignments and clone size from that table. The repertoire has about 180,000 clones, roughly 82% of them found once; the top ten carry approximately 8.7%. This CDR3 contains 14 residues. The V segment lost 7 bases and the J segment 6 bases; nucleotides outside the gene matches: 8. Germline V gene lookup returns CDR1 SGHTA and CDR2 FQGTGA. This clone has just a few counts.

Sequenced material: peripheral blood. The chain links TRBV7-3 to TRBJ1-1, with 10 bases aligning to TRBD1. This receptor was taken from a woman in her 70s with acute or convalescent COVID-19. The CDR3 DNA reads TGTGCCAGCACCTCGACAGGGGGCTTCGCTGAAGCTTTCTTT. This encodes CASTSTGGFAEAFF.